This paragraph covers one TCR beta chain sequence. The sample belongs to a study of blood T cells in healthy people across ages. Germline assignment: CDR1 SGDLS and CDR2 YYNGEE. The CDR3 runs 14 residues. A second PCR, run for about 7 to 11 cycles, used a sample-barcoded 5' primer plus a J-beta primer mix. MiXCR, applied by TCRdb to the 5' RACE reads, yields one record per CDR3 protein. Of approximately 830,000 distinct CDR3 sequences in the sample, 55% to 65% are singletons; the top ten hold 28%. This receptor was obtained from a man aged 25 to 40 in good health. The genes are TRBV9 and TRBJ2-1; 9 bases align to TRBD2. The J call may be in error: the DNA end matches TRBJ2-5 better. The sequenced sample consisted of blood. The CDR3 spells CASSPRGGPETQYF. The CDR3, as DNA: TGTGCCAGCAGCCCGCGGGGGGGCCCGGAGACCCAGTACTTC.